One and the same sample provided the 2 T cell receptor beta chains below, sequenced in a study of breast tumors, draining lymph nodes, adjacent tissues. TCRdb reprocessed the multiplex PCR reads with MiXCR, giving one entry per CDR3 protein. The sample holds around 17,000 distinct CDR3 sequences, just under 45% seen once. The sample was tumor-adjacent breast tissue. Receptors originate from a female donor with breast cancer. Some clones in this sample may be carry-over from other donors' samples.

This clonotype was counted ten times or more. A much larger clone differs by one base, so this may be a read error. The V and J genes are TRBV5-6 and TRBJ1-2; D perhaps matches TRBD1 (5 bases). V dropped 0 bases and J dropped 4 bases, with 7 bases sitting between them. The CDR3 is made up of 13 amino acids. The germline CDR1 and CDR2 sequences are SGHDT and YYEEEE. The CDR3: CASSLGQTYGYTF. In DNA form, the CDR3 reads TGTGCCAGCAGCTTGGGACAGACCTATGGCTACACCTTC.

A word on this clonotype: It may be a read error: a sequence one base away is much more abundant. V is TRBV5-1 and J is TRBJ1-1; TRBD1 is a possible D gene (6 bases). Germline V lookup: CDR1 SGHRS, CDR2 YFSETQ. The CDR3 contains 13 residues. DNA of the CDR3: TGCGCCAGCAGCCCCACAGGGAACGCTGAAGCTTTCTTT. It specifies CASSPTGNAEAFF. The whole variable domain, remainder taken from reference TRBV5-1 and TRBJ1-1, is KAGVTQTPRYLIKTRGQQVTLSCSPISGHRSVSWYQQTPGQGLQFLFEYFSETQRNKGNFPGRFSGRQFSNSRSEMNVSTLELGDSALYLCASSPTGNAEAFFGQGTRLTVV.